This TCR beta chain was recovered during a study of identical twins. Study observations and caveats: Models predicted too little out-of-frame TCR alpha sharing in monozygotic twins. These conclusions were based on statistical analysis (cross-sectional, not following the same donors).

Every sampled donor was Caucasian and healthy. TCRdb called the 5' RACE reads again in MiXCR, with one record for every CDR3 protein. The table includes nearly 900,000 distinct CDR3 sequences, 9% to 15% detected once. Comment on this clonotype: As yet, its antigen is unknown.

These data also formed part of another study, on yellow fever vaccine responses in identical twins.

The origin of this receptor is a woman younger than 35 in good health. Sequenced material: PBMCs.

The chain's CDR3 is CASSQDLSSPWDTEAFF. CDR3 nucleotides: TGTGCCAGCAGCCAAGATCTTAGCAGCCCCTGGGACACTGAAGCTTTCTTT. V and J are TRBV3-1 and TRBJ1-1, with D unresolved. V was cut by 0 bases and J by 3 bases, with 17 bases left in between. Germline loops: CDR1 LGHDT, CDR2 YNNKEL (reference sequence). The CDR3 spans 17 residues.